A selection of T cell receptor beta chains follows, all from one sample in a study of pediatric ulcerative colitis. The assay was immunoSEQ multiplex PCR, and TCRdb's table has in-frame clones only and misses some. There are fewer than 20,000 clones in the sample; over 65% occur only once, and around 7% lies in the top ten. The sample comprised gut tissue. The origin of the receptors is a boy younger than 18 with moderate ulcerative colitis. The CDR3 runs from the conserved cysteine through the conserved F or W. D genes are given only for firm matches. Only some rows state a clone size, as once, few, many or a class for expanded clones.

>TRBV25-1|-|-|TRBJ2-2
CASSDRESRELFF
TGTGCCAGCAGTGATCGGGAGTCTCGGGAGCTGTTTTTT
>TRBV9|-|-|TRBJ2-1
CASSVEGSYNEQFF
TGTGCCAGCAGCGTAGAGGGGTCCTACAATGAGCAGTTCTTC
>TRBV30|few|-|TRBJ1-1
CAWMRTVNTEAFF
TGTGCCTGGATGCGGACAGTGAACACTGAAGCTTTCTTT
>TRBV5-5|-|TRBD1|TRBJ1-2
CASSLSQGSDGYTF
TGTGCCAGCAGCTTATCACAGGGGTCGGATGGCTACACCTTC
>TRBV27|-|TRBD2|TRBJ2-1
CASSPTGGVRAYNEQFF
TGTGCCAGCAGTCCCACGGGGGGGGTAAGAGCGTACAATGAGCAGTTCTTC
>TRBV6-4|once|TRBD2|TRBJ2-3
CASSRLAGQTSQYF
TGTGCCAGCAGCAGACTAGCGGGACAGACCTCGCAGTATTTT
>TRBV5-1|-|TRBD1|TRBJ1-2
CASSRDSNYGYTF
TGCGCCAGCAGCCGGGACAGCAACTATGGCTACACCTTC
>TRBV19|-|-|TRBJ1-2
CASTNANYGYTF
TGTGCCAGTACCAACGCTAACTATGGCTACACCTTC
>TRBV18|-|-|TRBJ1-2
CASSEGGNYGYTF
TGTGCCAGCTCCGAGGGGGGGAACTATGGCTACACCTTC
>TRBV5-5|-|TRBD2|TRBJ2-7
CASSSGLAGGNEQYF
TGTGCCAGCAGCTCGGGACTAGCGGGGGGAAACGAGCAGTACTTC
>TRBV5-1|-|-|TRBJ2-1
CASSLSGGLGSYNEQFF
TGCGCCAGCAGCTTGTCTGGCGGGCTAGGCTCCTACAATGAGCAGTTCTTC
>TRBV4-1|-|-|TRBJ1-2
CASSQDRNRTPYGYTF
TGCGCCAGCAGCCAAGATAGGAACCGTACCCCCTATGGCTACACCTTC
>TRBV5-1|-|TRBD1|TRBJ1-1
CASSFQGVNTEAFF
TGCGCCAGCAGCTTTCAGGGGGTGAACACTGAAGCTTTCTTT
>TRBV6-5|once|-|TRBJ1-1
CASTLFSGNTEAFF
TGTGCCAGCACCCTCTTTTCGGGGAACACTGAAGCTTTCTTT
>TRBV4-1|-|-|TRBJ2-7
CASSQVVPLLGGKRYEQYF
TGCGCCAGCAGCCAAGTAGTGCCTCTCTTAGGGGGTAAAAGATACGAGCAGTACTTC